This T cell receptor beta chain was documented in a study of blood T cell repertoires in COVID-19. Authors' processing steps: Estimates of nucleated cell counts were drawn from the amplification of reference gene primers. Some clones are missing from TCRdb's copy, which holds only in-frame ones; the method was immunoSEQ multiplex PCR. That table is the source of V, J and clone size, and D and trimming were worked out from the DNA. Here the sample spans 250,000 to 300,000 clones, approximately 85% being singletons. The TCR sequence derives from a woman aged 65 to 85 with acute or convalescent COVID-19. What was sequenced was peripheral blood.

The CDR3 bases are TGTGCCAGCAGAGATACAGGGTCGGTCACTGAAGCTTTCTTT. Translating gives CASRDTGSVTEAFF. The chain joins TRBV2 to TRBJ1-1, with D possibly TRBD1 on 6 matching bases. The length of the CDR3 is 14 residues. In germline, CDR1 is SNHLY, CDR2 FYNNEI. The V end was cut by 6 bases, the J end by 4 bases, with 15 bases between.